These 26 T cell receptor beta chains were sequenced from one sample in a study of shared clonotypes between healthy human individuals. Data came from immunoSEQ multiplex PCR; TCRdb stores just in-frame clones and leaves some out. The repertoire consists of about 1 million clones, with about 75% occurring once and the leading ten covering roughly 1.4%. Sequenced sample: memory CD4+ T cells sorted from blood. The subset here: CD45RA-negative fraction. These receptors came from a man aged 18 to 29 in good health.

The chain combines TRBV7-2 with TRBJ2-5, with D uncertain. In germline, CDR1 is SGHTA, CDR2 FQGNSA. The CDR3 runs to 13 residues. Deletions cut 6 bases from V and 2 bases from J, with 10 bases between. The CDR3 is CASRDDLQETQYF. The DNA of the CDR3 is TGTGCCAGCAGAGATGACTTGCAAGAGACCCAGTACTTC. Variable domain in full (rest from reference TRBV7-2 and TRBJ2-5): GAGVSQSPSNKVTEKGKDVELRCDPISGHTALYWYRQSLGQGLEFLIYFQGNSAPDKSGLPSDRFSAERTGGSVSTLTIQRTQQEDSAVYLCASRDDLQETQYFGPGTRLLVL.

In the case of this clone: Other nucleotide sequences from this sample produce the same CDR3. The chain employs TRBV2 and TRBJ1-5, with 7 bases matching TRBD1. Trimming removed 4 bases from V and 2 bases from J; junction bases left unmatched: 2. This CDR3 comprises 14 residues. Germline V gene lookup returns CDR1 SNHLY and CDR2 FYNNEI. This CDR3 reads CASSATGGNQPQHF. CDR3 in DNA: TGTGCCAGCAGTGCAACAGGGGGCAATCAGCCCCAGCATTTT.

This clone was observed many times. The rearrangement joins TRBV29-1 to TRBJ2-3; D may match TRBD1 or TRBD2 (6 bases each). The length of the CDR3 is 13 residues. With 7 bases removed from V and 5 bases from J, the gap between germline ends came to 16 bases. The V gene's germline CDR1 is SQVTM and CDR2 ANQGSEA. DNA for the CDR3: TGCAGCGCTTCAGGGGACTTCATAGATACGCAGTATTTT. It encodes CSASGDFIDTQYF.

As for this clone: This sequence is one base from a far larger clone and is likely a read error. This chain joins TRBV20-1 and TRBJ2-1; D remains unclear. The CDR3 is 10 residues long. Per germline, CDR1 DFQATT and CDR2 SNEGSKA (reference sequence). V lost 6 bases to trimming and J lost 9 bases, with 9 bases between them. This chain's CDR3 is CSATGSEQFF. CDR3 bases: TGCAGTGCCACCGGCAGTGAGCAGTTCTTC.

This clone was detected only a few times. CDR3 bases: TGTGCCAGCAGCCAATCAGGGGGCTGGGGGAGCTCCTACAATGAGCAGTTCTTC. Amino acids: CASSQSGGWGSSYNEQFF. The chain combines TRBV5-6 with TRBJ2-1, with 8 bases matching TRBD1. The CDR3 spans 18 residues. V lost 4 bases, J lost 0 bases, and 12 bases stayed unmatched. Germline CDR1 is SGHDT and CDR2 is YYEEEE.

This clone was seen only a few times. CDR3 nucleotide sequence: TGTGCCAGCAGCTTGGCCCAAGCGGGAGGGAACATTCAGTACTTC. This gives the protein CASSLAQAGGNIQYF. The J gene is TRBJ2-4, the V gene TRBV5-6; 10 bases agree with TRBD2. The germline V gene encodes CDR1 SGHDT and CDR2 YYEEEE. The V segment lost 0 bases and the J segment 7 bases; nucleotides outside the gene matches: 4. CDR3 size: 15 residues.

CDR3 sequence: CASSVGSQQFF. CDR3 in DNA: TGTGCCAGCAGTGTGGGTAGTCAGCAGTTCTTC. The chain joins TRBV2 to TRBJ2-1; D not resolved. The CDR3 covers 11 residues. V was cut by 4 bases and J by 11 bases, with 9 bases left in between. The V gene's germline CDR1 is SNHLY and CDR2 FYNNEI.

With regard to this clone: Distinct nucleotide sequences in the sample also encode this CDR3. V gene TRBV30 combines with J gene TRBJ2-1; D ambiguous. Per germline, CDR1 GTSNPN and CDR2 SVGIG (reference sequence). The CDR3 runs to 13 residues. V was shortened by 5 bases and J by 0 bases, with 8 bases between the two germline ends. The CDR3 sequence is CAWSRSSYNEQFF. For the CDR3, the DNA is TGTGCCTGGTCGCGCAGCTCCTACAATGAGCAGTTCTTC.

This sequence joins TRBV7-9 and TRBJ2-5; 9 nucleotides match TRBD2. The germline gives CDR1 SEHNR, CDR2 FQNEAQ (reference sequence). After removal of 5 bases from V and 2 bases from J, the junction contained 3 bases not matched to a gene. This CDR3 comprises 14 residues. CDR3 in DNA: TGTGCCAGCAGCCCCACTAGCGGGCAAGAGACCCAGTACTTC. Its translation is CASSPTSGQETQYF.

V is TRBV27 and J is TRBJ2-7; possible D gene TRBD2, 6 bases. The CDR3 spans 12 residues. Trimming took 3 bases from V and 7 from J, leaving 10 bases between them. Germline V lookup: CDR1 MNHEY, CDR2 SMNVEV (reference sequence). CDR3 sequence (DNA): TGTGCCAGCAGTTTTAGGGGAGGTGAGCAGTACTTC. Translating gives CASSFRGGEQYF.

The V call is TRBV4-2, the J call TRBJ2-7; D remains unclear. CDR3 length: 14 residues. Germline V gene sequence: CDR1 LGHNA, CDR2 YNFKEQ. Trimming shortened V by 6 bases and J by 7 bases, and 19 bases separated the two germline ends. The CDR3 here is CASRYPSCIVEQYF. The CDR3 DNA reads TGTGCCAGCAGGTACCCGTCTTGTATTGTAGAGCAGTACTTC.

The V gene is TRBV5-5, the J gene TRBJ2-5; D gene unclear. The germline V gene encodes CDR1 SGHKS and CDR2 YYEKEE (reference sequence). The CDR3 length is 12 residues. Trimming shortened V by 3 bases and J by 2 bases, and 5 bases separated the two germline ends. As DNA, the CDR3 is TGTGCCAGCAGCTCTGCACAAGAGACCCAGTACTTC. It specifies CASSSAQETQYF. Full variable domain (rest looked up from reference TRBV5-5 and TRBJ2-5): DAGVTQSPTHLIKTRGQQVTLRCSPISGHKSVSWYQQVLGQGPQFIFQYYEKEERGRGNFPDRFSARQFPNYSSELNVNALLLGDSALYLCASSSAQETQYFGPGTRLLVL.

This chain connects TRBV15 to TRBJ2-3; a weak D match, TRBD2 (6 bases). Germline CDR1 is LNHNV and CDR2 is YYDKDF (reference sequence). This CDR3 is 13 amino acids long. Trimming cost V 5 bases and J 6 bases, with 12 bases left between them. The CDR3 region is CATSSGGGDTQYF. The CDR3 DNA follows: TGTGCCACCAGCTCCGGGGGTGGCGATACGCAGTATTTT. The full variable domain, completed using reference TRBV15 and TRBJ2-3, is DAMVIQNPRYQVTQFGKPVTLSCSQTLNHNVMYWYQQKSSQAPKLLFHYYDKDFNNEADTPDNFQSRRPNTSFCFLDIRSPGLGDTAMYLCATSSGGGDTQYFGPGTRLTVL.

The rearrangement joins TRBV4-3 to TRBJ2-7; weak D call: TRBD2 (6 bases). With 4 bases removed from V and 2 bases from J, the gap between germline ends came to 15 bases. The germline V gene has CDR1 LGHNA and CDR2 YSLEER. This CDR3 comprises 15 residues. The CDR3 region is CASSLTAGLAYEQYF. The CDR3, as DNA: TGCGCCAGCAGCCTAACGGCGGGACTGGCCTACGAGCAGTACTTC.

Note on this clone: Other DNA sequences in the same sample also yield this CDR3. This chain joins TRBV6-5 and TRBJ2-1; D perhaps matches TRBD1 (6 bases). The ends were cut back, 5 bases at V and 7 bases at J, with 6 bases in the middle. The germline V gene has CDR1 MNHEY and CDR2 SVGAGI. CDR3 length: 11 residues. CDR3: CASSQGNEQFF. The CDR3, as DNA: TGTGCCAGCAGTCAGGGGAATGAGCAGTTCTTC.

The chain uses TRBV11-3 and TRBJ2-1; D remains ambiguous. Between the trimmed V and J ends, which lost 2 bases and 1 base, there was a span of 6 bases. Germline CDR1 and CDR2: SGHNT and YENEEA. There are 14 residues in the CDR3. The CDR3 reads CASSLNPSYNEQFF. CDR3 DNA: TGTGCCAGCAGCTTAAACCCATCCTACAATGAGCAGTTCTTC.

This clone has only a few counts. Other DNA sequences of this sample code for an identical CDR3. The V and J genes are TRBV7-2 and TRBJ2-7, with D maybe TRBD2 (7 bases). Germline V gives CDR1 SGHTA, CDR2 FQGNSA. V lost 1 base to trimming and J lost 4 bases, with 14 bases between them. CDR3 size: 15 residues. The CDR3 region is CASSLGGGGRYEQYF. CDR3 bases: TGTGCCAGCAGCTTAGGAGGGGGGGGCCGGTACGAGCAGTACTTC. The full variable domain, its missing parts supplied by reference TRBV7-2 and TRBJ2-7, is GAGVSQSPSNKVTEKGKDVELRCDPISGHTALYWYRQSLGQGLEFLIYFQGNSAPDKSGLPSDRFSAERTGGSVSTLTIQRTQQEDSAVYLCASSLGGGGRYEQYFGPGTRLTVT.

This sequence joins TRBV7-6 and TRBJ2-1; TRBD2 aligns across 8 bases. The ends lost 8 bases at V and 7 bases at J; junction bases unmatched: 7. The CDR3 totals 13 residues. Germline lookup yields CDR1 SGHVS and CDR2 FNYEAQ. CDR3 protein: CASAAGTRNEQFF. The CDR3 DNA is TGTGCCAGCGCCGCCGGGACTAGGAATGAGCAGTTCTTC.

The chain has TRBV9 and TRBJ2-5, with D possibly TRBD2 on 5 matching bases. CDR3 length: 15 residues. Germline loops: CDR1 SGDLS, CDR2 YYNGEE. Deletions cut 4 bases from V and 3 bases from J, with 16 bases between. The DNA for the CDR3 is TGTGCCAGCAGCCCCACCGGACGGGAAGAAGAGACCCAGTACTTC. Protein product: CASSPTGREEETQYF.

The chain is built from TRBV7-2 and TRBJ1-3; TRBD1 agrees at 7 bases. CDR1 is SGHTA, CDR2 FQGNSA, per germline. The CDR3 totals 17 residues. Trimming removed 5 bases from V and 0 bases from J; junction bases left unmatched: 10. CDR3 DNA: TGTGCCAGCAGCCCTTGGACAGGCTCGAGCTCTGGAAACACCATATATTTT. Its protein product is CASSPWTGSSSGNTIYF.

This clone appeared a few times. The CDR3 DNA follows: TGCGCCAGCAGCAGCGGACTAGCGGCGCGGGAGACCCAGTACTTC. The encoded protein is CASSSGLAARETQYF. The chain recombines TRBV4-1 with TRBJ2-5; 10 bases agree with TRBD2. The V gene's germline CDR1 is MGHRA and CDR2 YSYEKL. V trimming: 5 bases; J trimming: 5 bases; junction bases outside the gene matches: 8. The CDR3 is 15 residues long.

V usage is TRBV11-2 and J usage is TRBJ2-7; 7 positions agree with TRBD1. Per germline, CDR1 SGHAT and CDR2 FQNNGV. The length of the CDR3 is 15 residues. J was trimmed by 2 bases and V by 6 bases; bases with no gene match: 10. CDR3: CASRQLRDRPYEQYF. CDR3 sequence (DNA): TGTGCCAGCAGACAACTCCGGGACAGACCCTACGAGCAGTACTTC.

The chain links TRBV18 to TRBJ2-7; possibly TRBD1 for D (6 bases). The CDR3 totals 13 residues. V lost 9 bases to trimming and J lost 2 bases, with 14 bases between them. In germline, CDR1 is KGHSH, CDR2 LQKENI. The CDR3 sequence is CASRAGEAYEQYF. The CDR3, as DNA: TGTGCCAGTCGGGCAGGGGAAGCCTACGAGCAGTACTTC.

This chain uses TRBV6-1 with TRBJ2-7; 7 bases align to TRBD2. The CDR3 is made up of 14 amino acids. After removal of 6 bases from V and 2 bases from J, the junction contained 7 bases not matched to a gene. Germline assignment: CDR1 MNHNS and CDR2 SASEGT. CDR3 coding DNA: TGTGCCAGCAGCGGCGGGGGAATACCCTACGAGCAGTACTTC. It yields the protein CASSGGGIPYEQYF.

V and J are TRBV6-5 and TRBJ2-5; possible D gene TRBD1, 6 bases. The end of the DNA is better explained by TRBJ2-7, so the J call may be wrong. The CDR3 sequence is 14 residues long. From germline, CDR1 is MNHEY and CDR2 SVGAGI. The CDR3 loop is CASSPDSLSYEQYF. CDR3 sequence (DNA): TGTGCCAGCAGCCCGGACAGCCTTTCCTACGAGCAGTACTTC.

Points on this clone: The junction departs from the called germline gene at one end, perhaps through a read error. V and J are TRBV30 and TRBJ1-4, with 8 nucleotides matching TRBD1. The CDR3 is made up of 16 amino acids. Germline lookup yields CDR1 GTSNPN and CDR2 SVGIG (reference sequence). The CDR3 DNA follows: TGTGCCTTACGACAAACCACAGGGGGAGCTAATGAAGAACTGTTTTTT. Protein sequence: CALRQTTGGANEELFF.